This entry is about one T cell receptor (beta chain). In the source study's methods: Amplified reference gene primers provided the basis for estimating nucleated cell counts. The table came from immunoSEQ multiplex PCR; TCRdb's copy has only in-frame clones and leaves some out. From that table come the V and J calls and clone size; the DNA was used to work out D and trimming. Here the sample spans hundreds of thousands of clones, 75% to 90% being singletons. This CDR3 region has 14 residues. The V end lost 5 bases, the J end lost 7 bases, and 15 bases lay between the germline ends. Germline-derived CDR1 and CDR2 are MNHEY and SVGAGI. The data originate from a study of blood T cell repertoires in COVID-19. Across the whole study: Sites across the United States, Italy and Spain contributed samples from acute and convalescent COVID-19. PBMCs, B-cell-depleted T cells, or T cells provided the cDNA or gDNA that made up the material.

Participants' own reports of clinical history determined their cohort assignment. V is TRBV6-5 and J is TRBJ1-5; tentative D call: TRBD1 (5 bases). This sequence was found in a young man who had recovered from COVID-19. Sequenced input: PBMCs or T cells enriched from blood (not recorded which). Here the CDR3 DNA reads TGTGCCAGCAGTACCCAGGGTAGCAGGCAGCCCCAGCATTTT. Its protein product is CASSTQGSRQPQHF.